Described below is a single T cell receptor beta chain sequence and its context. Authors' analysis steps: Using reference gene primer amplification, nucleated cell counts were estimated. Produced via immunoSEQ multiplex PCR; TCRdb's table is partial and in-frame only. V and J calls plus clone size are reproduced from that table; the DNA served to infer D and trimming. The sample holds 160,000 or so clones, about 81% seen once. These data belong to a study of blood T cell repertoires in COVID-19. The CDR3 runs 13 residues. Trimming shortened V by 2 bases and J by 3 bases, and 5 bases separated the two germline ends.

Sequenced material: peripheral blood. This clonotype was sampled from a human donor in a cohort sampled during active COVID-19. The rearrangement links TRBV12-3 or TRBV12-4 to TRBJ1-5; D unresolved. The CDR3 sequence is CASSLTDNQPQHF. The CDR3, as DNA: TGTGCCAGCAGTTTAACAGACAATCAGCCCCAGCATTTT.